The 8 T cell receptor beta chains below were found in one sample sequenced in a study of vaccination effects on CD4 cells after COVID-19. Using immunoSEQ multiplex PCR, the repertoire was profiled, and TCRdb retains in-frame clones only, with some absent. The profile shows approximately 45,000 clones, 76% of them singletons. Following culture for roughly 10 days, CD4+ T cells were isolated. These receptors are not linked to any known antigen. The sequenced sample was CD4+ T cells from PBMCs cultured without peptide, obtained before COVID-19 vaccination. All receptors derive from a human donor who had a prior SARS-CoV-2 infection.

The CDR3 DNA sequence: TGTGCCACCGGACGAGGAACCCGGGACAGGGTGGTTAACGTCCTGACTTTC. Residues: CATGRGTRDRVVNVLTF. This sequence joins TRBV10-3 and TRBJ2-6; 9 bases are a match to TRBD1. This CDR3 spans 17 amino acids. Germline V CDR1 and CDR2: ENHRY, SYGVKD. With V trimmed by 10 bases and J by 10 bases, 20 bases remained unmatched.

This chain uses TRBV7-9 with TRBJ1-2, with D maybe TRBD1 (6 bases). CDR1 is SEHNR and CDR2 is FQNEAQ in the germline V gene (reference sequence). V gave up 1 base and J gave up 8 bases, with 11 bases separating them. There are 13 residues in the CDR3. CDR3 bases: TGTGCCAGCAGCTTAGATGCAGGGGCCGGCTACACCTTC. Translation: CASSLDAGAGYTF. Looking up the rest from reference TRBV7-9 and TRBJ1-2 gives the full variable domain: DTGVSQNPRHKITKRGQNVTFRCDPISEHNRLYWYRQTLGQGPEFLTYFQNEAQLEKSRLLSDRFSAERPKGSFSTLEIQRTEQGDSAMYLCASSLDAGAGYTFGSGTRLTVV.

This clone is a singleton in its sample. This sequence joins TRBV9 and TRBJ2-1, with unresolved D. CDR3 length equals 16 residues. V gave up 0 bases and J gave up 0 bases, with 10 bases separating them. Germline values: CDR1 SGDLS, CDR2 YYNGEE. The CDR3 spells CASSVVGYSSYNEQFF. The CDR3 nucleotides are TGTGCCAGCAGCGTAGTCGGCTATAGCTCCTACAATGAGCAGTTCTTC.

The CDR3 spells CASSLYRAPTGNTEAFF. DNA of the CDR3: TGCGCCAGCAGTCTATACCGGGCCCCCACGGGGAACACTGAAGCTTTCTTT. The chain recombines TRBV10-1 with TRBJ1-1; D uncertain. V was trimmed by 5 bases and J by 1 base, leaving 20 bases between them. The CDR3 extends over 17 amino acids. Looked up from germline, CDR1 is WNHNN and CDR2 is SYGVQD (reference sequence).

The chain is built from TRBV5-1 and TRBJ1-1; D is possibly TRBD1 (5 bases). Trimming cost V 3 bases and J 0 bases, with 9 bases left between them. Germline assignment: CDR1 SGHRS and CDR2 YFSETQ. The CDR3 spans 14 residues. CDR3 region: CASSWGTLNTEAFF. The CDR3 bases are TGCGCCAGCAGCTGGGGGACCTTGAACACTGAAGCTTTCTTT. The full variable domain, its missing parts supplied by reference TRBV5-1 and TRBJ1-1, is KAGVTQTPRYLIKTRGQQVTLSCSPISGHRSVSWYQQTPGQGLQFLFEYFSETQRNKGNFPGRFSGRQFSNSRSEMNVSTLELGDSALYLCASSWGTLNTEAFFGQGTRLTVV.

CDR3 amino acids: CASSLLPGTGGYEQYF. CDR3 sequence (DNA): TGCGCCAGCAGCCTCCTTCCCGGGACAGGGGGCTACGAGCAGTACTTC. The chain links TRBV5-1 to TRBJ2-7; 11 bases map to TRBD1. There are 16 residues in the CDR3. J gave up 3 bases and V 4 bases, and 9 bases lay outside the gene matches. The germline V gene encodes CDR1 SGHRS and CDR2 YFSETQ.

The chain uses TRBV2 and TRBJ2-7, with 13 bases aligning to TRBD2. The CDR3 runs to 13 residues. Trimming took 7 bases from V and 9 from J; bases not matched to a gene: 6. The germline V gene has CDR1 SNHLY and CDR2 FYNNEI. The CDR3 sequence is CASTGLAGAMQYF. The CDR3 nucleotides read TGTGCCAGCACAGGACTAGCGGGGGCGATGCAGTACTTC.

The chain joins TRBV7-2 to TRBJ1-2; a weak D match, TRBD1 (5 bases). V was trimmed by 5 bases and J by 5 bases, leaving 15 bases between them. Germline V CDR1 and CDR2: SGHTA, FQGNSA. This CDR3 spans 14 amino acids. The CDR3 region has the DNA TGTGCCAGCAGCCTAAGCAGGGTAAAGTATGGCTACACCTTC. Residues: CASSLSRVKYGYTF.